This T cell receptor (beta chain) was sequenced in a study of blood T cell repertoires in COVID-19. About the study: Acute and convalescent COVID-19 samples came from the United States, Italy and Spain.

Generated by immunoSEQ multiplex PCR, the TCRdb table keeps only in-frame clones and is missing some. The sample holds 90,000 or so clones, 86% seen once. V shed 4 bases and J 7 bases; nucleotides not matched to a gene: 11. Germline CDR1 reads MDHEN; CDR2 reads SYDVKM. The CDR3 spans 16 residues. The sequence was obtained from a man older than 75 with active or convalescent COVID-19. The V gene is TRBV28, the J gene TRBJ1-5; 9 bases are a match to TRBD1. Sequences were obtained from peripheral blood. The CDR3 region is CASSYNLQGAPQPQHF. The CDR3 DNA is TGTGCCAGCAGTTACAACCTACAGGGGGCCCCCCAGCCCCAGCATTTT.